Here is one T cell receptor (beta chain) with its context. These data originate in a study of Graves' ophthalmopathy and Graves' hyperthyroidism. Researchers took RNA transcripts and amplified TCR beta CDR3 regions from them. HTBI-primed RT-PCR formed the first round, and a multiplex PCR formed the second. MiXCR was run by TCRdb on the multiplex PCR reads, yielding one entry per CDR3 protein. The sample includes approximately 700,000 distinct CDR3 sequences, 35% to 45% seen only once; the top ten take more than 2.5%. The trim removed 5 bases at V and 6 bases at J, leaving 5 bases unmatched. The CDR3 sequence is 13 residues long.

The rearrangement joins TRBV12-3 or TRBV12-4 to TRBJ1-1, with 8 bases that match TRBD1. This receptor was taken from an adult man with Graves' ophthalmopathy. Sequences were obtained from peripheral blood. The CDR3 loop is CASSHPDRAEAFF. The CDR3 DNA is TGTGCCAGCAGTCACCCGGACAGGGCTGAAGCTTTCTTT.